These T cell receptor beta chains were read from a single sample in a study of cytomegalovirus exposure and HLA in healthy donors. Produced via immunoSEQ multiplex PCR; TCRdb's table is partial and in-frame only. The data hold 50,000 to 65,000 clones, with around 70% observed a single time. The sample consisted of PBMCs. Source of these receptors: a young man in good health and CMV-seronegative. The CDR3 runs from the conserved cysteine through the conserved F or W. A D gene is named only where the DNA matches it firmly. Clone size appears in some rows only: once, few, many, or a class for an expanded clone.

D	size	V	J	CDR3	DNA
.	once	TRBV7-9	TRBJ2-7	CASSLGSVPYEQYF	TGTGCCAGCAGCTTAGGGTCAGTCCCCTACGAGCAGTACTTC
TRBD2	.	TRBV5-1	TRBJ2-7	CASSLEVAGGQEQYF	TGCGCCAGCAGCTTGGAGGTAGCGGGAGGCCAGGAGCAGTACTTC
TRBD1	.	TRBV9	TRBJ2-7	CASSVSGQGAYEQYF	TGTGCCAGCAGCGTATCGGGACAGGGGGCCTACGAGCAGTACTTC
TRBD2	.	TRBV30	TRBJ2-1	CAWTAGAFNEQFF	TGTGCCTGGACAGCGGGAGCATTTAATGAGCAGTTCTTC
TRBD1	.	TRBV27	TRBJ2-1	CASSLWDRVHEQFF	TGTGCCAGCAGTTTATGGGACAGAGTGCATGAGCAGTTCTTC
TRBD1	.	TRBV7-2	TRBJ2-7	CASRRGQGSYEQYF	TGTGCCAGCAGACGCGGACAGGGATCGTACGAGCAGTACTTC
.	.	TRBV2	TRBJ2-7	CASRNNEQYF	TGTGCCAGCCGAAATAACGAGCAGTACTTC
.	.	TRBV5-4	TRBJ2-3	CASSLVADTQYF	TGTGCCAGCAGCTTGGTCGCAGATACGCAGTATTTT
.	.	TRBV6-5	TRBJ1-2	CASRETEYGYTF	TGTGCCAGCAGAGAGACAGAATATGGCTACACCTTC
.	.	TRBV18	TRBJ1-1	CASSPIQATEAFF	TGTGCCAGCTCACCAATACAGGCCACTGAAGCTTTCTTT
TRBD2	.	TRBV6-5	TRBJ2-1	CASSYTSGPYNEQFF	TGTGCCAGCAGTTACACTAGCGGGCCCTACAATGAGCAGTTCTTC
.	.	TRBV7-9	TRBJ2-7	CASVGASTSYEQYF	TGTGCCAGTGTGGGAGCTAGTACCTCCTACGAGCAGTACTTC
.	.	TRBV7-9	TRBJ1-2	CASSLILPGTNYGYTF	TGTGCCAGCAGCTTAATTCTCCCAGGGACTAACTATGGCTACACCTTC
.	.	TRBV11-2	TRBJ1-1	CASKRGTEAFF	TGTGCCAGCAAGAGGGGGACTGAAGCTTTCTTT
.	.	TRBV30	TRBJ2-1	CAWSWASGLYNEQFF	TGTGCCTGGAGTTGGGCCTCAGGGCTCTACAATGAGCAGTTCTTC
.	.	TRBV20-1	TRBJ2-5	CSARKGVTQYF	TGCAGTGCTCGTAAAGGGGTGACCCAGTACTTC
.	.	TRBV10-3	TRBJ2-3	CAIRTSPDTQYF	TGTGCCATCAGGACTAGTCCGGATACGCAGTATTTT
.	once	TRBV28	TRBJ2-7	CASSLLGYEQYF	TGTGCCAGCAGTTTACTCGGCTACGAGCAGTACTTC
.	.	TRBV6-5	TRBJ1-5	CASSQFEGPQHF	TGTGCCAGCAGCCAATTTGAGGGACCCCAGCATTTT
.	.	TRBV28	TRBJ2-2	CASSQGGTGELFF	TGTGCCAGCAGTCAGGGTGGGACCGGGGAGCTGTTTTTT
TRBD1	few	TRBV11-2	TRBJ2-5	CASSLRTGNGETQYF	TGTGCCAGCAGCTTAAGGACAGGGAACGGTGAGACCCAGTACTTC
.	few	TRBV16	TRBJ1-1	CASSQSGRLNTEAFF	TGTGCCAGCAGCCAATCGGGCAGGCTGAACACTGAAGCTTTCTTT
.	.	TRBV7-6	TRBJ2-5	CASSLAGGLRETQYF	TGTGCCAGCAGCTTAGCGGGAGGTCTTCGAGAGACCCAGTACTTC
.	few	TRBV4-3	TRBJ2-1	CASSQRTDYNEQFF	TGCGCCAGCAGCCAACGGACAGACTACAATGAGCAGTTCTTC
TRBD2	.	TRBV30	TRBJ2-7	CATTSGRGEQYF	TGTGCCACGACTAGCGGGAGAGGCGAGCAGTACTTC
.	.	TRBV10-3	TRBJ2-1	CAIRRDLSSYNEQFF	TGTGCCATCAGAAGGGACTTGAGCTCCTACAATGAGCAGTTCTTC
.	few	TRBV6-1	TRBJ1-4	CASSGQVEKLFF	TGTGCCAGCAGTGGACAAGTCGAAAAACTGTTTTTT
TRBD2	.	TRBV18	TRBJ2-7	CASSPSGSNAYEQYF	TGTGCCAGCTCACCCAGCGGGAGCAACGCCTACGAGCAGTACTTC
.	.	TRBV7-9	TRBJ2-7	CASSSPRPGVEQYF	TGTGCCAGCAGCTCCCCTCGGCCGGGAGTCGAGCAGTACTTC
.	.	TRBV7-8	TRBJ1-5	CASSLGQQHQPQHF	TGTGCCAGCAGCTTAGGACAGCAGCATCAGCCCCAGCATTTT
.	.	TRBV5-4	TRBJ2-5	CASSKEQQETQYF	TGTGCCAGCAGCAAGGAACAGCAAGAGACCCAGTACTTC
TRBD2	.	TRBV6-5	TRBJ2-7	CASTPTSLSYEQYF	TGTGCCAGCACCCCGACTAGCTTAAGCTACGAGCAGTACTTC
.	.	TRBV29-1	TRBJ1-1	CSVRGQGDTEAFF	TGCAGCGTTAGAGGTCAGGGCGACACTGAAGCTTTCTTT
.	.	TRBV15	TRBJ1-4	CATSRDPGLEKLFF	TGTGCCACCAGCAGAGATCCGGGACTTGAAAAACTGTTTTTT
.	.	TRBV5-1	TRBJ1-6	CASSKGGERSPLHF	TGCGCCAGCAGTAAAGGGGGTGAACGTTCACCCCTCCACTTT
TRBD1	.	TRBV10-3	TRBJ2-1	CAIRPDAGGFYNEQFF	TGTGCCATCCGCCCCGACGCAGGGGGATTCTACAATGAGCAGTTCTTC
TRBD2	.	TRBV6-5	TRBJ2-1	CASSSFAGGDYNEQFF	TGTGCCAGCAGTTCTTTTGCGGGAGGCGACTACAATGAGCAGTTCTTC
.	.	TRBV5-4	TRBJ1-6	CASSRDTGNNSPLHF	TGTGCCAGCAGTCGAGACACAGGCAATAATTCACCCCTCCACTTT